This T cell receptor beta chain was retrieved from a study of T-cell memory formation after mild COVID-19. Study-level findings and limits: Within pre-infection memory, some responding clones were found, suggesting cross-reactive memory joined. Second-wave clones reaching peak frequency on day 37 lacked confirmed SARS-CoV-2 specificity. Clones contracting across day 15 to 85 had a balanced CD4/CD8 profile; later expanding clones leaned CD4+.

V shed 0 bases and J shed 6 bases, with 13 bases lying between them. The V gene's germline CDR1 is SGHRS and CDR2 YFSETQ. This CDR3 has 14 residues. After 5'RACE with constant-segment primers, TCR alpha and TCR beta cDNA libraries carrying sample barcodes and UMIs were obtained. One entry per CDR3 protein, called by TCRdb with MiXCR from the 5' RACE reads. The sample includes 300,000 to 350,000 distinct CDR3 sequences, 13% to 15% seen only once; the top ten take roughly 21%. This clonotype was counted a few times. The antigen remains unidentified. Input material: PBMCs or a T cell subset sorted from them (not recorded which). This TCR came from a man in his late teens or twenties who had mild COVID-19 (a few samples of this study predate the infection). Cell type and time point are not known. The gene calls are TRBV5-1 and TRBJ2-7, with D perhaps TRBD1 or TRBD2 (5 bases each). As DNA, the CDR3 is TGCGCCAGCAGCTTGGCGCCGTCGGGGCTCGAGCAGTACTTC. It is translated as CASSLAPSGLEQYF.